What follows are 30 T cell receptor beta chains derived from one specimen sequenced in a study of blood T cells in healthy people across ages. The second PCR ran about 6 to 12 cycles with a sample-barcoded 5' primer and J-beta primers. TCRdb reprocessed the 5' RACE reads with MiXCR, giving one entry per CDR3 protein. The table records hundreds of thousands of distinct CDR3 sequences, around 48% of them present only once. The source material was blood. These receptors were obtained from a woman aged 55-69 years in good health.

V is TRBV14 and J is TRBJ2-4; D perhaps matches TRBD2 (6 bases). The J call may be faulty, since TRBJ2-7 better matches the DNA end. This CDR3 is 13 amino acids long. Germline CDR1 reads SGHDN; CDR2 reads FVKESK. For the CDR3, the DNA is TGTGCCAGCAGCCAGGGACTTCAATACGAGCAGTACTTC. Translating gives CASSQGLQYEQYF.

The CDR3, as DNA: TGTGCCAGCCCACAGTACCAAGAGACCCAGTACTTC. It codes for CASPQYQETQYF. V is TRBV18 and J is TRBJ2-5; D is uncertain. V was shortened by 8 bases and J by 0 bases, with 7 bases between the two germline ends. The germline CDR1 and CDR2 sequences are KGHSH and LQKENI. There are 12 residues in the CDR3.

DNA for the CDR3: TGTGCCAGCAGCCCAGGGGGAGGAACCACAGATACGCAGTATTTT. This translates into CASSPGGGTTDTQYF. The chain recombines TRBV7-3 with TRBJ2-3; tentatively, D is TRBD1 (7 bases). The germline V gene has CDR1 SGHTA and CDR2 FQGTGA. This CDR3 contains 15 residues. The V and J ends lost 5 bases and 2 bases respectively, with 14 bases between them.

V usage is TRBV20-1 and J usage is TRBJ2-1; 9 bases are a match to TRBD2. The trim removed 8 bases at V and 4 bases at J, leaving 6 bases unmatched. The CDR3 extends over 13 amino acids. Germline lookup yields CDR1 DFQATT and CDR2 SNEGSKA (reference sequence). The CDR3 loop reads CSIRGRGYNEQFF. CDR3 nucleotides: TGCAGTATCCGCGGGAGGGGTTACAATGAGCAGTTCTTC.

The rearrangement joins TRBV6-5 to TRBJ1-6, with no clear D. The CDR3 totals 12 residues. With 6 bases removed from V and 13 bases from J, the gap between germline ends came to 13 bases. CDR1 MNHEY and CDR2 SVGAGI come from the germline V gene. The CDR3 nucleotides are TGTGCCAGCAGCCCCGAATATGGGCCCCTCCACTTT. The encoded protein is CASSPEYGPLHF.

This chain joins TRBV20-1 and TRBJ2-4; 10 bases agree with TRBD1. Germline V gives CDR1 DFQATT, CDR2 SNEGSKA (reference sequence). The CDR3 sequence is 13 residues long. V trimming: 3 bases; J trimming: 6 bases; junction bases outside the gene matches: 2. The CDR3 sequence: CSASRDRGNIQYF. The CDR3 coding sequence is TGCAGTGCTAGCCGGGACAGGGGAAACATTCAGTACTTC.

V is TRBV5-4 and J is TRBJ2-7; 9 bases are shared with TRBD1. This CDR3 has 14 amino acids. Trimming cost V 4 bases and J 5 bases; bases outside gene matches: 7. The germline CDR1 and CDR2 sequences are SGHNT and YYREEE (reference sequence). CDR3 loop: CASSGDRVGHEQYF. The CDR3 DNA is TGTGCCAGCAGCGGGGACAGGGTTGGCCACGAGCAGTACTTC.

A single count supports this clonotype. The J gene is TRBJ2-3, the V gene TRBV28; unclear D gene. The V end was cut by 3 bases, the J end by 4 bases, with 11 bases between. This CDR3 comprises 14 residues. Germline V lookup: CDR1 MDHEN, CDR2 SYDVKM. The CDR3, as DNA: TGTGCCAGCAGTTTCGTAGGGAAACCAGATACGCAGTATTTT. Protein sequence: CASSFVGKPDTQYF.

This chain uses TRBV27 with TRBJ2-7, with D possibly TRBD1 on 6 matching bases. The germline CDR1 and CDR2 sequences are MNHEY and SMNVEV (reference sequence). Trimming left V 4 bases short and J 3 bases short, with 19 bases between. The CDR3 runs to 16 residues. The DNA for the CDR3 is TGTGCCAGCAGTTCGAGACAACAGGGTATGATCTACGAGCAGTACTTC. It translates to CASSSRQQGMIYEQYF.

This clonotype turned up a few times. This chain joins TRBV6-5 and TRBJ2-5, with 9 bases that match TRBD1. This CDR3 is built from 13 residues. V trimming: 0 bases; J trimming: 12 bases; junction bases outside the gene matches: 5. CDR1 and CDR2 from the germline V gene are MNHEY and SVGAGI. In DNA, the CDR3 is TGTGCCAGCAGTTACTCGTGGGGACAGGGAGAGTACTTC. Residues: CASSYSWGQGEYF.

The chain couples TRBV11-2 to TRBJ1-1; tentatively, D is TRBD1 (5 bases). Germline V lookup: CDR1 SGHAT, CDR2 FQNNGV. Trimming stripped 6 bases from V and 4 bases from J, with 12 bases between. The CDR3 is 13 amino acids. The CDR3 loop is CASRQGRGTEAFF. Here the CDR3 DNA reads TGTGCCAGCAGGCAGGGAAGGGGCACTGAAGCTTTCTTT.

This clonotype was detected only a few times. The V call is TRBV15, the J call TRBJ2-1, with a possible D match to TRBD1 (5 bases). Trimming removed 0 bases at V and 15 bases at J, with 12 bases between. The CDR3 extends over 12 amino acids. The germline V gene has CDR1 LNHNV and CDR2 YYDKDF (reference sequence). The chain's CDR3 is CATSRDPRDRFF. CDR3 sequence (DNA): TGTGCCACCAGCAGAGATCCCAGGGATAGGTTCTTC.

This chain joins TRBV3-1 and TRBJ2-3; TRBD1 matches at 10 bases. The ends lost 4 bases at V and 10 bases at J; junction bases unmatched: 11. This CDR3 region has 15 residues. Germline CDR1 is LGHDT and CDR2 is YNNKEL (reference sequence). CDR3 sequence: CASSRAGTGEYAQYF. Here the CDR3 DNA reads TGTGCCAGCAGCCGCGCGGGGACAGGGGAATACGCGCAGTATTTT.

This clonotype was recorded many times. This rearrangement joins TRBV7-2 to TRBJ2-5, with D perhaps matching TRBD1 (5 bases). The CDR3 has 14 residues. The germline gives CDR1 SGHTA, CDR2 FQGNSA. V dropped 5 bases and J dropped 1 base, with 11 bases sitting between them. As DNA, the CDR3 is TGTGCCAGCAGCGTCGACAGAACCCAAGAGACCCAGTACTTC. Translation: CASSVDRTQETQYF.

This clonotype was picked up a small number of times. The chain joins TRBV18 to TRBJ2-5; the D gene is possibly TRBD2 (5 bases). This CDR3 comprises 15 residues. Germline V gene lookup returns CDR1 KGHSH and CDR2 LQKENI. V gave up 4 bases and J gave up 1 base, with 13 bases separating them. DNA for the CDR3: TGTGCCAGCTCACGAGAGACTGGACTCCAAGAGACCCAGTACTTC. This translates into CASSRETGLQETQYF.

The rearrangement joins TRBV5-1 to TRBJ2-1; D may be TRBD2 (6 bases). Germline V CDR1 and CDR2: SGHRS, YFSETQ. With 5 bases removed from V and 5 bases from J, the gap between germline ends came to 8 bases. This CDR3 has 12 amino acids. The CDR3 is CASRRGNNEQFF. The CDR3 bases are TGCGCCAGCAGGCGGGGCAACAATGAGCAGTTCTTC. The whole variable domain, remainder taken from reference TRBV5-1 and TRBJ2-1, is KAGVTQTPRYLIKTRGQQVTLSCSPISGHRSVSWYQQTPGQGLQFLFEYFSETQRNKGNFPGRFSGRQFSNSRSEMNVSTLELGDSALYLCASRRGNNEQFFGPGTRLTVL.

This clonotype came up many times. This could be a read error, since a much larger clone is one nucleotide away. The chain combines TRBV20-1 with TRBJ2-5; unclear D gene. There are 14 residues in the CDR3. Trimming took 3 bases from V and 2 from J, leaving 13 bases between them. Germline CDR1 reads DFQATT; CDR2 reads SNEGSKA (reference sequence). The CDR3 region is CSARHRGRQETQYF. CDR3 coding DNA: TGCAGTGCTAGGCACCGAGGCCGACAAGAGACCCAGTACTTC.

The V gene is TRBV9, the J gene TRBJ2-7, with D tentatively TRBD2 (6 bases). CDR1 is SGDLS, CDR2 YYNGEE, per germline. Trimming cost V 2 bases and J 7 bases, with 16 bases left between them. This CDR3 contains 14 residues. CDR3 region: CASSVTSSSREQYF. CDR3 in DNA: TGTGCCAGCAGCGTTACTAGCTCCTCTCGGGAGCAGTACTTC.

This clonotype was seen a few times. V usage is TRBV7-2 and J usage is TRBJ1-1; D gene unclear. The CDR3 contains 12 residues. With 8 bases removed from V and 1 base from J, the gap between germline ends came to 8 bases. In germline, CDR1 is SGHTA, CDR2 FQGNSA. CDR3 region: CASGNGNTEAFF. The CDR3, as DNA: TGTGCCAGCGGTAACGGGAACACTGAAGCTTTCTTT.

For this clonotype: Relative to the germline gene, one junction end is altered; a read error may explain this. This chain links TRBV9 with TRBJ2-1; either TRBD1 or TRBD2 may supply D (9 bases each). The CDR3 has 15 residues. The germline V gene encodes CDR1 SGDLS and CDR2 YYNGEE. The CDR3: CAGSGGTGTYNEQFF. CDR3 in DNA: TGTGCCGGCAGCGGGGGGACAGGGACCTACAATGAGCAGTTCTTC.

The chain combines TRBV7-8 with TRBJ2-3, with 8 bases identical to TRBD2. The CDR3 loop spans 17 amino acids. V was pared by 1 base and J by 0 bases, with 6 bases of the junction left unmatched. The germline V gene has CDR1 SGHVS and CDR2 FQNEAQ. The CDR3 is CASSLGGAGDSTDTQYF. CDR3 in DNA: TGTGCCAGCAGCTTAGGCGGAGCGGGAGATAGCACAGATACGCAGTATTTT.

This clonotype came up many times. This sequence joins TRBV7-3 and TRBJ2-5; D perhaps matches TRBD1 (6 bases). This CDR3 is built from 13 residues. Between the trimmed V and J ends, which lost 3 bases and 1 base, there was a span of 6 bases. From germline, CDR1 is SGHTA and CDR2 FQGTGA. CDR3 amino acids: CASSLGAQETQYF. The CDR3 coding sequence is TGTGCCAGCAGCTTGGGGGCCCAAGAGACCCAGTACTTC.

The chain couples TRBV2 to TRBJ2-1, with D perhaps TRBD2 (5 bases). Germline values: CDR1 SNHLY, CDR2 FYNNEI. The V gene lost 7 bases and the J gene lost 5 bases, with 12 bases spanning the gap. The CDR3 is made up of 13 amino acids. CDR3 DNA sequence: TGTGCCAGCAAAGGGCGGGTCCACAATGAGCAGTTCTTC. Amino acid sequence: CASKGRVHNEQFF.

This clonotype showed up just a few times. The rearrangement joins TRBV29-1 to TRBJ2-7, with 10 bases lining up with TRBD2. Germline lookup yields CDR1 SQVTM and CDR2 ANQGSEA. The CDR3 loop spans 13 amino acids. The V and J ends lost 6 bases and 3 bases, in that order; junction bases with no gene match: 5. CDR3 nucleotide sequence: TGCAGCGTGGAGGGACTAGCGCGCTACGAGCAGTACTTC. It is translated as CSVEGLARYEQYF.

The chain combines TRBV28 with TRBJ1-2, with 8 bases aligning to TRBD1. The CDR3 is 13 residues long. Germline V gene data show CDR1 as MDHEN and CDR2 as SYDVKM. With 6 bases clipped from V and 8 bases from J, the junction kept 8 bases outside the gene matches. The CDR3 nucleotides are TGTGCCAGCAGGGGGGACAGGCTGGGGGGCTACACCTTC. It encodes CASRGDRLGGYTF.

V and J are TRBV5-6 and TRBJ1-4, with D perhaps matching TRBD1 (5 bases). CDR1 and CDR2 from the germline V gene are SGHDT and YYEEEE. This CDR3 spans 15 amino acids. V lost 4 bases, J lost 1 base, and 11 bases lay in between. The CDR3 DNA reads as TGTGCCAGCAGCCTCACAGGAGAAACTAATGAAAAACTGTTTTTT. Protein sequence: CASSLTGETNEKLFF.

The gene calls are TRBV4-3 and TRBJ2-6, with 8 nucleotides matching TRBD1. Germline trimming cut 3 bases from V and 0 bases from J; bases unmatched to any gene: 1. The CDR3 covers 16 residues. Germline CDR1 reads LGHNA; CDR2 reads YSLEER. Here the CDR3 reads CASSHDRGSGANVLTF. The CDR3 nucleotides are TGCGCCAGCAGCCACGACAGGGGCTCTGGGGCCAACGTCCTGACTTTC.

Points on this clonotype: Germline and junction disagree at one end, which may indicate a read error. V usage is TRBV13 and J usage is TRBJ2-7, with D tentatively TRBD1 (5 bases). Germline CDR1 PRHDT, CDR2 FYEKMQ (reference sequence). This CDR3 is built from 11 residues. The DNA for the CDR3 is TGTGCCAGCAGCTCAGGGTACGGGCAGTACTTC. Residues: CASSSGYGQYF.

The CDR3 sequence is CATKQGSSDTQYF. The DNA for the CDR3 is TGCGCCACCAAACAGGGGTCATCGGATACGCAGTATTTT. The chain joins TRBV5-1 to TRBJ2-3; 7 bases agree with TRBD1. With V trimmed by 9 bases and J by 6 bases, 10 bases remained unmatched. Germline V gene sequence: CDR1 SGHRS, CDR2 YFSETQ. CDR3 length equals 13 residues.

V is TRBV20-1 and J is TRBJ2-7; 7 positions match TRBD1. Germline V gene sequence: CDR1 DFQATT, CDR2 SNEGSKA (reference sequence). V lost 7 bases, J lost 2 bases, and 11 bases stayed unmatched. The CDR3 covers 14 residues. The CDR3 sequence is CSGYFGTATYEQYF. CDR3 bases: TGCAGTGGTTACTTTGGGACAGCGACCTACGAGCAGTACTTC.